The T cell receptor beta chain under discussion was sequenced for a study of identical twins. CDR3 length equals 14 residues. Germline loops: CDR1 SGHTA, CDR2 FQGNSA. Trimming cost V 4 bases and J 4 bases; bases outside gene matches: 5. cDNA carried unique molecular identifiers, and a universal primer site was added by template switching. TCRdb reprocessed the 5' RACE reads via MiXCR and lists one record per CDR3 protein. Among approximately 260,000 distinct CDR3 sequences, about 14% were seen once, and the ten largest hold around 8.3%. This clonotype was picked up many times. Its antigen is undetermined. Study findings and constraints: Out-of-frame alpha sequences common to twins exhibited an excess of low generation probability.

The source material was memory (CD45RO+) T cells sorted from blood. The receptor comes from a woman between 18 and 30 years old in good health. V gene TRBV7-2 combines with J gene TRBJ1-1, with 8 bases matching TRBD1. CDR3 in DNA: TGTGCCAGCAGCTGGACAGGGTCTGCCACTGAAGCTTTCTTT. This gives the protein CASSWTGSATEAFF.